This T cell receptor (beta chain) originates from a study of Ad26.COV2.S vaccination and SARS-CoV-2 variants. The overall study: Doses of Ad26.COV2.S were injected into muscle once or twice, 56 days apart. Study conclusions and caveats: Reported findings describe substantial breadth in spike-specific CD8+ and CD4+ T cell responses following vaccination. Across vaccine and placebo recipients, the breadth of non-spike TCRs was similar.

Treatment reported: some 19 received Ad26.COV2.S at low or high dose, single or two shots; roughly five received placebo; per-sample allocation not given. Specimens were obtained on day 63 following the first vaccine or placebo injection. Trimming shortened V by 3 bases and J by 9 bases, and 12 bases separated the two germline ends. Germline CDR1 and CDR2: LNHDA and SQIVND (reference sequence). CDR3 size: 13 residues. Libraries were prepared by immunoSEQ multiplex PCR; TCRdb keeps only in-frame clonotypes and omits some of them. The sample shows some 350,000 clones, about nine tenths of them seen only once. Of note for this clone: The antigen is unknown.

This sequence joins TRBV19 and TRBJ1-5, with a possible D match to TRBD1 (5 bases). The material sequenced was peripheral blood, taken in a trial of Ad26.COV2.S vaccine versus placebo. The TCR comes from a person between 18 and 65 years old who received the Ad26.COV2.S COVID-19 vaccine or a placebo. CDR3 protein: CASSMAPGTPQHF. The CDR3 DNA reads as TGTGCCAGTAGTATGGCCCCAGGGACGCCCCAGCATTTT.